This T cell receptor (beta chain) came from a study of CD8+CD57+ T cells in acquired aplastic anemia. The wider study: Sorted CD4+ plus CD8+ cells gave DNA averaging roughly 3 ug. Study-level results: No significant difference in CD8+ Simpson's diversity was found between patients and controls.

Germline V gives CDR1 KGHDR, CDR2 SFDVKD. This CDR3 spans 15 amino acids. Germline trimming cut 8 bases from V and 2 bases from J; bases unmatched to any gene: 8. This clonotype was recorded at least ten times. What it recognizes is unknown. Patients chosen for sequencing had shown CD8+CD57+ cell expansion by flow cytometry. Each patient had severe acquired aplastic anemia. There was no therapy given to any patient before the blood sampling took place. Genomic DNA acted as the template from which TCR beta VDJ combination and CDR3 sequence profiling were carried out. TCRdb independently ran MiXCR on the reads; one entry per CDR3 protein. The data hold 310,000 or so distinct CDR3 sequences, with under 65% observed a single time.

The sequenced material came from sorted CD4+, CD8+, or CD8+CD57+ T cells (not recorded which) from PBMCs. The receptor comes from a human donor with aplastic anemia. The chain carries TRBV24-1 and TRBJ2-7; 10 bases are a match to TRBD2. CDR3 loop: CATNFLAGETYEQYF. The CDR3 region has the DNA TGTGCCACCAACTTCCTAGCGGGAGAGACCTACGAGCAGTACTTC.